This T cell receptor beta chain was sequenced during a study of blood T cell repertoires in COVID-19. A few counts support this clone. The V segment lost 1 base and the J segment 4 bases; nucleotides outside the gene matches: 6. Germline V lookup: CDR1 SGHTA, CDR2 FQGNSA. The CDR3 has 15 residues. Original processing notes: Estimated nucleated cell counts came from reference gene primer amplification. Method: immunoSEQ multiplex PCR; TCRdb's copy keeps in-frame clones and lacks some. V and J calls and clone size are given by that table; D and trimming were obtained from the DNA. The sample has just under 90,000 clones; nearly 90% are singletons.

The specimen was peripheral blood. The genes are TRBV7-2 and TRBJ1-1; 7 bases agree with TRBD1. This sequence was found in a woman of 80 years or more with acute or convalescent COVID-19. The CDR3 DNA reads as TGTGCCAGCAGCTTAGTTAACAGGGGAAGCACTGAAGCTTTCTTT. Translating gives CASSLVNRGSTEAFF.